This T cell receptor (beta chain) derives from a study of monozygotic twins with cystic fibrosis. Overall study results and limits: J usage was most co-twin-similar in 8 of 16 pairs, V in 13.

This clone was seen once. The antigen is undetermined. Assay: immunoSEQ multiplex PCR; the TCRdb copy retains only in-frame clones and omits some. The repertoire holds approximately 17,000 clones, with over 95% as singletons. Germline V lookup: CDR1 LNHDA, CDR2 SQIVND (reference sequence). The CDR3 length is 16 residues. The V gene end was trimmed by 3 bases and the J gene end by 5 bases; junction bases not matched to a gene: 3. This clonotype was sampled from a girl aged 2 to 10 with cystic fibrosis. Sequencing was carried out using blood. The J gene is TRBJ2-1, the V gene TRBV19; TRBD2 matches 14 bases. The CDR3 DNA reads TGTGCCAGTAGTATGGGACTAGCGGGGGCCAACAATGAGCAGTTCTTC. This translates into CASSMGLAGANNEQFF.